Given below is one T cell receptor (beta chain) in context. Its specificity is not known. This entry is derived from a study of blood T cells in healthy people across ages. Study-level points and caveats: One million T cells yielded diversity estimates that were considered underestimates. In these data, TCR beta diversity tracked strongly with naive T cell percentage.

The CDR3 has 15 residues. V dropped 6 bases and J dropped 1; count of bases not matched to a gene: 7. From germline, CDR1 is MRHNA and CDR2 SNTAGT. The use of a sample-barcoded 5' primer and a J-beta primer mix characterized a second PCR of about 7 to 12 cycles. Each CDR3 protein gets one entry after TCRdb re-called the 5' RACE reads with MiXCR. This table holds 1.5 million to 2 million distinct CDR3 sequences, roughly 27% found once. Sample: blood. This chain connects TRBV6-4 to TRBJ2-3; 7 bases agree with TRBD2. The receptor was derived from a woman aged 25-40 years in good health. The CDR3 here is CASSNETSGTDTQYF. For the CDR3, the DNA is TGTGCCAGCAGCAACGAAACTAGCGGCACAGATACGCAGTATTTT.